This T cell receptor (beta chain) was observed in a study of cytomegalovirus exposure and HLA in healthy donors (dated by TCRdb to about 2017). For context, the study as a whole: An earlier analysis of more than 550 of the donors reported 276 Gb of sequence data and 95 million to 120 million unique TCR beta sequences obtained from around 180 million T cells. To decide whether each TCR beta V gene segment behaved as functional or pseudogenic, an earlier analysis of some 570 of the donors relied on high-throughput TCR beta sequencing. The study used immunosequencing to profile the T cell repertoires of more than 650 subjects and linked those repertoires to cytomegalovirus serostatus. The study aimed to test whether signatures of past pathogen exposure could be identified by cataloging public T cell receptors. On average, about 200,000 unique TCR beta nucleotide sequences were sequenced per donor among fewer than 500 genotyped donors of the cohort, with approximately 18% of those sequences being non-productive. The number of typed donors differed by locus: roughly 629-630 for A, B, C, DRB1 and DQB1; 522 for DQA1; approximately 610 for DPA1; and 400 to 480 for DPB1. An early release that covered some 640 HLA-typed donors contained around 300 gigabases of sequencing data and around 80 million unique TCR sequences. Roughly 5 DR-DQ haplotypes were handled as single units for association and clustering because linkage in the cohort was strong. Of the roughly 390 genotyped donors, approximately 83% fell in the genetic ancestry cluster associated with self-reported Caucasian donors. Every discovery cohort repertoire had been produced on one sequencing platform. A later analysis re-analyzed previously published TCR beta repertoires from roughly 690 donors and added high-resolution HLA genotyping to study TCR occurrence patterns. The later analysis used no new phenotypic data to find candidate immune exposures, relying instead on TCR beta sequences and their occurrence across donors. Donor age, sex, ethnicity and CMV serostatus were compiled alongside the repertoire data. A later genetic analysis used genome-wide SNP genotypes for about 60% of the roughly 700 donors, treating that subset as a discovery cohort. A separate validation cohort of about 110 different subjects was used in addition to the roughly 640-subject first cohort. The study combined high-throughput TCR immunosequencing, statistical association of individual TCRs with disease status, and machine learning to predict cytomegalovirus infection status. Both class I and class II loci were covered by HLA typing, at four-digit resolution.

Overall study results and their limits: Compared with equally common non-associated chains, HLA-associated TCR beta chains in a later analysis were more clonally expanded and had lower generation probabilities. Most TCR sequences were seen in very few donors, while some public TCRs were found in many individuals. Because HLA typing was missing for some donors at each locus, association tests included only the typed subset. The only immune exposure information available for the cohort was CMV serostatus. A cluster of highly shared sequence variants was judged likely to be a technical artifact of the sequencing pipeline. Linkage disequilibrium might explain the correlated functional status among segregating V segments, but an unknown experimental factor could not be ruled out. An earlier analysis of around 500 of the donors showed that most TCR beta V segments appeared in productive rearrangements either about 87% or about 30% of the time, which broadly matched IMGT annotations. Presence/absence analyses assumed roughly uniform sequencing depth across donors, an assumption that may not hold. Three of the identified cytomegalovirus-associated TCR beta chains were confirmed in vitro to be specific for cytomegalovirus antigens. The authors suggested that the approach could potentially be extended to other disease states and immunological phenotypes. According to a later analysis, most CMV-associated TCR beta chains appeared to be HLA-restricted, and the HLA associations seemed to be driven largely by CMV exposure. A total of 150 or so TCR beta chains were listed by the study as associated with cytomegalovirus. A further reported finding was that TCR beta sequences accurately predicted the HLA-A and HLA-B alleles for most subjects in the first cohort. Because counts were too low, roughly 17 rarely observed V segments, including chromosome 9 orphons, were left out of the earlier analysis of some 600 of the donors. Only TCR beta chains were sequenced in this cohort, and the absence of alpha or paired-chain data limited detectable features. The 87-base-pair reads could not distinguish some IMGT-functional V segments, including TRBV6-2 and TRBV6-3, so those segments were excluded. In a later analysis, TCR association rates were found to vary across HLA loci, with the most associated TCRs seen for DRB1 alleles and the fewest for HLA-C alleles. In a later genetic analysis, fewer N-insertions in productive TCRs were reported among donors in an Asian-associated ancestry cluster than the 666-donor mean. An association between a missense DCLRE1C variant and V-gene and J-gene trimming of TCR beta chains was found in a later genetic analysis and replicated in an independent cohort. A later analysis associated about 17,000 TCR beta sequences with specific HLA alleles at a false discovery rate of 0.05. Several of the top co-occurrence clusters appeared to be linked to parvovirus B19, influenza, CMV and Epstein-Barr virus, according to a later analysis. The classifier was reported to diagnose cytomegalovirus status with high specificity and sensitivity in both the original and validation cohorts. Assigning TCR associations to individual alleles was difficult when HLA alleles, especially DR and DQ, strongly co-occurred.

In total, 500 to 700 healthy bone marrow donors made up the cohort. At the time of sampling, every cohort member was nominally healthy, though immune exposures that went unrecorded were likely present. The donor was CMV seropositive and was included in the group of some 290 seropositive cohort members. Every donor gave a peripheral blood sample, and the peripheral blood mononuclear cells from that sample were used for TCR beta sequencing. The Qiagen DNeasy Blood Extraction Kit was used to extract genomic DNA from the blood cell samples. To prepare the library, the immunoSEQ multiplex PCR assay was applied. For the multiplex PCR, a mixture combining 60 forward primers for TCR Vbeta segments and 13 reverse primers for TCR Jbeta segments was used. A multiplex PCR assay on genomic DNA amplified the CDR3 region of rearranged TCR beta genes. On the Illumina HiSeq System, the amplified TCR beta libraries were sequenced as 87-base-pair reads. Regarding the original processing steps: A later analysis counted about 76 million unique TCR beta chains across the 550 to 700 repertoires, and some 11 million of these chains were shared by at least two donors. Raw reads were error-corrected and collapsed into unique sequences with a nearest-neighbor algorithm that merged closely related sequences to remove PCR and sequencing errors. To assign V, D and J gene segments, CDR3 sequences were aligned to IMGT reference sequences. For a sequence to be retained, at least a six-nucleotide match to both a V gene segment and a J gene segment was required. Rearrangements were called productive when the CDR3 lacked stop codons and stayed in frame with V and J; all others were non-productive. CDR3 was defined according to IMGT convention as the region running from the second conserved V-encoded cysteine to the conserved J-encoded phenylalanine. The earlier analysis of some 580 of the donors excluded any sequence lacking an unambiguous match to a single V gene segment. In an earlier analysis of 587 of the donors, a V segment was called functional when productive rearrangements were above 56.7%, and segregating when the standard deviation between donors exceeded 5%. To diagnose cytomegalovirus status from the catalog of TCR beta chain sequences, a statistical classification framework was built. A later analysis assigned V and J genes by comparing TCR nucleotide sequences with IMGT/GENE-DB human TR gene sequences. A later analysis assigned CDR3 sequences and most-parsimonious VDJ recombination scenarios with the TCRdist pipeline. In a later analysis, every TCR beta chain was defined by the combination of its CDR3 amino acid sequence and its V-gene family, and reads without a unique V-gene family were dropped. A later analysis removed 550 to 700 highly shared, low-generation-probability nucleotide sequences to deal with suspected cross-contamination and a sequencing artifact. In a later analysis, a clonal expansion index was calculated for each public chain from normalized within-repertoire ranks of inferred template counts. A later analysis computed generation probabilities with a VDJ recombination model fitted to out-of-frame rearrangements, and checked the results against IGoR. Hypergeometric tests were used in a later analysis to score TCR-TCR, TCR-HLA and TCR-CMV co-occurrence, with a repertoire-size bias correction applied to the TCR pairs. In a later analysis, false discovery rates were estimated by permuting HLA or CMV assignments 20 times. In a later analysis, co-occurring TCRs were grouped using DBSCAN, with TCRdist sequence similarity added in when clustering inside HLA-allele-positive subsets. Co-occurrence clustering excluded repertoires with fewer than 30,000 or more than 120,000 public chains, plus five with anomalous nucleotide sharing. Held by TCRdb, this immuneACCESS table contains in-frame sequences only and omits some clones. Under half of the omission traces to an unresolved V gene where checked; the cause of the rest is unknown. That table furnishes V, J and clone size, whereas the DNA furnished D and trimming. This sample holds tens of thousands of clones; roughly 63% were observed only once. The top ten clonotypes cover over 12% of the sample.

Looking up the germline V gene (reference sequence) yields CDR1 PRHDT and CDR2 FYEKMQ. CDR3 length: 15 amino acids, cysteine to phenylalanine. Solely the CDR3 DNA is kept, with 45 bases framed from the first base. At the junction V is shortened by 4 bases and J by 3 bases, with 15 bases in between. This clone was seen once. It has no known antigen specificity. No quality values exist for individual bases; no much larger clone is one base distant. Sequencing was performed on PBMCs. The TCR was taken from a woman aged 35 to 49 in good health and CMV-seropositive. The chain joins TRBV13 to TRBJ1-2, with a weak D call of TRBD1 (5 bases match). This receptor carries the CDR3 CASSSHSVGHYGYTF. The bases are TGTGCCAGCAGCTCGCACTCCGTGGGGCACTATGGCTACACCTTC.